The clone carrying this T cell receptor beta chain was counted a few times. Its target is unknown. A second PCR, run for about 6 to 11 cycles, used a sample-barcoded 5' primer plus a J-beta primer mix. Tags on each cDNA molecule came from a template-switch adaptor with 12 random nucleotides. TCRdb ran MiXCR on the 5' RACE reads and lists one entry per CDR3 protein. The data hold 1,800,000 or so distinct CDR3 sequences, with approximately 39% observed a single time. The sample belongs to a study of blood T cells in healthy people across ages. Peripheral blood samples of about 10 milliliters were drawn from each donor. Germline-derived CDR1 and CDR2 are DFQATT and SNEGSKA (reference sequence). Trimming shortened V by 5 bases and J by 7 bases, and 15 bases separated the two germline ends. The CDR3 is 13 amino acids. Study outcomes and limitations: Compared with aged donors, long-lived donors showed fewer expanded clones, suggesting selection.

The chain carries TRBV20-1 and TRBJ2-1; D is possibly TRBD1 (5 bases). The material sequenced was blood. This receptor was obtained from a human donor in good health. The CDR3 reads CSAPGKPRNEQFF. The DNA for the CDR3 is TGCAGTGCTCCAGGGAAACCGCGTAATGAGCAGTTCTTC.